One and the same sample provided the 6 T cell receptor beta chains below, sequenced in a study of T cells in Graves' hyperthyroidism and ophthalmopathy. The source material, RNA transcripts, was used to amplify TCR beta CDR3 regions. HTBI primers were the set used in a first-round RT-PCR of the TCR CDR3. TCRdb itself ran the multiplex PCR reads through MiXCR, one entry per CDR3 protein. The sample holds about 640,000 distinct CDR3 sequences; roughly 20% are singletons and the top ten take under 35%. Sequenced sample: blood. These receptor sequences come from a young man with Graves' ophthalmopathy.

This clonotype was seen a handful of times. The gene calls are TRBV5-1 and TRBJ2-5, with 14 bases lining up with TRBD2. The CDR3 covers 18 residues. The ends lost 3 bases at V and 5 bases at J; junction bases unmatched: 12. Germline V CDR1 and CDR2: SGHRS, YFSETQ. The CDR3 coding sequence is TGCGCCAGCAGCTCACCGGGACTAGCGGGAGTCACCCCGGAGACCCAGTACTTC. This encodes CASSSPGLAGVTPETQYF.

This clonotype showed up just a few times. The chain links TRBV28 to TRBJ2-7; the match to TRBD1 covers 9 bases. The CDR3 extends over 14 amino acids. Germline lookup yields CDR1 MDHEN and CDR2 SYDVKM. V was clipped by 6 bases and J by 6 bases; unmatched bases: 9. The chain's CDR3 is CASRRGQGFGEQYF. Here the CDR3 DNA reads TGTGCCAGCAGGCGTGGACAGGGGTTTGGCGAGCAGTACTTC. The full variable domain, completed using reference TRBV28 and TRBJ2-7, is DVKVTQSSRYLVKRTGEKVFLECVQDMDHENMFWYRQDPGLGLRLIYFSYDVKMKEKGDIPEGYSVSREKKERFSLILESASTNQTSMYLCASRRGQGFGEQYFGPGTRLTVT.

The chain uses TRBV19 and TRBJ2-5, with D possibly TRBD2 on 6 matching bases. The length of the CDR3 is 15 residues. The ends were cut back, 11 bases at V and 5 bases at J, with 24 bases in the middle. Germline V gene data show CDR1 as LNHDA and CDR2 as SQIVND (reference sequence). CDR3 sequence: CASIGAGTGKETQYF. In DNA form, the CDR3 reads TGTGCCTCCATAGGGGCAGGGACTGGAAAGGAGACCCAGTACTTC. Based on the CDR3 plus reference TRBV19 and TRBJ2-5, the full variable domain is DGGITQSPKYLFRKEGQNVTLSCEQNLNHDAMYWYRQDPGQGLRLIYYSQIVNDFQKGDIAEGYSVSREKKESFPLTVTSAQKNPTAFYLCASIGAGTGKETQYFGPGTRLLVL.

The rearrangement uses TRBV6-1 and TRBJ2-7; no definite D call. The tail of the sequence fits TRBJ2-1 better, so the J call may be wrong. The germline CDR1 and CDR2 sequences are MNHNS and SASEGT. The CDR3 is 15 amino acids. CDR3 DNA: TGTGCCAGCAGTGAAGGATTCGGACCGTCCTACGAGCAGTTCTTC. It codes for CASSEGFGPSYEQFF.

This clonotype was seen more than once but under ten times. V usage is TRBV12-3 or TRBV12-4 and J usage is TRBJ2-1, with 8 bases lining up with TRBD1. This CDR3 spans 16 amino acids. J gave up 0 bases and V 5 bases, and 6 bases lay outside the gene matches. In DNA, the CDR3 is TGTGCCAGCAGTCCCAGGGGGCGAAGCTCCTACAATGAGCAGTTCTTC. It encodes CASSPRGRSSYNEQFF.

The genes are TRBV10-3 and TRBJ1-5; D not certain. V dropped 8 bases and J dropped 5 bases, with 16 bases sitting between them. This CDR3 has 14 amino acids. Germline lookup yields CDR1 ENHRY and CDR2 SYGVKD. The CDR3 is CAIGIDMDYQPQHF. Written as DNA, the CDR3 is TGTGCCATCGGTATCGACATGGACTATCAGCCCCAGCATTTT.